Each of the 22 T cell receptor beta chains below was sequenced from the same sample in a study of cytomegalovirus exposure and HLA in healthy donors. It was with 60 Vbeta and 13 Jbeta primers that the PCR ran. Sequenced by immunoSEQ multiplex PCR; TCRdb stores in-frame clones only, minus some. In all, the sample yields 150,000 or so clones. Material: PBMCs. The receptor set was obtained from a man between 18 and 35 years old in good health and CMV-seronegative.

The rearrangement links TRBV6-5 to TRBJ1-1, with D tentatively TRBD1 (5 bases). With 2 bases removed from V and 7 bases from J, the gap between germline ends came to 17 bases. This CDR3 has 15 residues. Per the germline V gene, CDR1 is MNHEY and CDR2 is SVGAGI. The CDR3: CASSYAPAGKGEAFF. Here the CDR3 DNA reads TGTGCCAGCAGTTACGCCCCGGCAGGGAAGGGTGAAGCTTTCTTT.

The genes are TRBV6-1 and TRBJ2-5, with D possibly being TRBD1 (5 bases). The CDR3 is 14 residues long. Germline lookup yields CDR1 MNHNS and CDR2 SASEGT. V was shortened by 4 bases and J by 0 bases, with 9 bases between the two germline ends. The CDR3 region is CASSVGRNQETQYF. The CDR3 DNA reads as TGTGCCAGCAGTGTGGGGCGGAACCAAGAGACCCAGTACTTC.

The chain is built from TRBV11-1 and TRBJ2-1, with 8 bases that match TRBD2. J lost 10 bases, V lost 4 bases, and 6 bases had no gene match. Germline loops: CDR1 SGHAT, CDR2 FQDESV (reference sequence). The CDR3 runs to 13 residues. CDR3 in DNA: TGTGCCAGCAGCTCGGGGGGGCTGTCAGAGCAGTTCTTC. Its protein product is CASSSGGLSEQFF. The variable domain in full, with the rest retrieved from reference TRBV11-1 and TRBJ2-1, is EAEVAQSPRYKITEKSQAVAFWCDPISGHATLYWYRQILGQGPELLVQFQDESVVDDSQLPKDRFSAERLKGVDSTLKIQPAELGDSAMYLCASSSGGLSEQFFGPGTRLTVL.

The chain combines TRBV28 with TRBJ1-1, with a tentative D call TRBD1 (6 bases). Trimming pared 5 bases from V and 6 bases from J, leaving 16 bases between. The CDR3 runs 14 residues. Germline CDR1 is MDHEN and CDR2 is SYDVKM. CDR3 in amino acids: CASSGLTGSAEAFF. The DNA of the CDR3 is TGTGCCAGCAGTGGATTAACAGGGTCCGCTGAAGCTTTCTTT.

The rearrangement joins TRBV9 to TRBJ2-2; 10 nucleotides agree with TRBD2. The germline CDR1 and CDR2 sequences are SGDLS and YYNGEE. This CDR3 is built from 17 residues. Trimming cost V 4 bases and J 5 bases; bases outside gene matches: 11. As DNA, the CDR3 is TGTGCCAGCAGCCCAGAGCCGGGACTAGCGATTACCGGGGAGCTGTTTTTT. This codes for CASSPEPGLAITGELFF.

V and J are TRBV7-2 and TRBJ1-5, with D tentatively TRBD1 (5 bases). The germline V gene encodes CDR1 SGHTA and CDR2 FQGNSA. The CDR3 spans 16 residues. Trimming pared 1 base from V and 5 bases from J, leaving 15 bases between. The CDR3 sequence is CASSLVGSGPDQPQHF. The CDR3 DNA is TGTGCCAGCAGCTTAGTCGGGTCAGGGCCAGATCAGCCCCAGCATTTT.

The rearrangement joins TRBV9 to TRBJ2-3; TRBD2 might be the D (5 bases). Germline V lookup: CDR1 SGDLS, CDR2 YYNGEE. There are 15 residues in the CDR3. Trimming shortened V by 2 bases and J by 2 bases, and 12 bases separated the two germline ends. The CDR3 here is CASSVEAAATDTQYF. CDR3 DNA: TGTGCCAGCAGCGTGGAAGCGGCGGCCACAGATACGCAGTATTTT.

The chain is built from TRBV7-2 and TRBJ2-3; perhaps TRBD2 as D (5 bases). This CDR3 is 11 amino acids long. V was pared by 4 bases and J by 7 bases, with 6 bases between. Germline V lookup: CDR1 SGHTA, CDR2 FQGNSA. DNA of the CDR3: TGTGCCAGCAGCTCGGGGTATACGCAGTATTTT. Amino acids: CASSSGYTQYF.

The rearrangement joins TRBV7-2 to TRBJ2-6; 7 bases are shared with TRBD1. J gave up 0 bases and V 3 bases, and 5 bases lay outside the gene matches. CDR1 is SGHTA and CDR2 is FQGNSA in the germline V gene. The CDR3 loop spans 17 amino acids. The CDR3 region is CASSFVGQLSGANVLTF. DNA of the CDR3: TGTGCCAGCAGCTTCGTGGGACAGCTCTCTGGGGCCAACGTCCTGACTTTC.

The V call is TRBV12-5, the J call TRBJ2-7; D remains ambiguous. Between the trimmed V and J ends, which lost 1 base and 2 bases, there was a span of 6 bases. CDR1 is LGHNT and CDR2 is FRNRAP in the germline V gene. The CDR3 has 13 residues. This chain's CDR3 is CASGLDTAYEQYF. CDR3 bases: TGTGCTAGTGGTTTGGACACAGCCTACGAGCAGTACTTC.

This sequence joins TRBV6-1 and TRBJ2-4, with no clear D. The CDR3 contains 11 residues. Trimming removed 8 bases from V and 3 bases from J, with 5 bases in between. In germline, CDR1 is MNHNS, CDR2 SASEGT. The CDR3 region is CASSGKNIQYF. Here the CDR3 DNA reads TGTGCCAGCTCGGGCAAAAACATTCAGTACTTC.

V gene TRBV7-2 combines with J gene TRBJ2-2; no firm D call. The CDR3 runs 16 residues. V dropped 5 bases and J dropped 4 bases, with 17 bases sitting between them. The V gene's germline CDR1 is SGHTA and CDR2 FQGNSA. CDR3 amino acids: CASSTGLTILTGELFF. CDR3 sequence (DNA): TGTGCCAGCAGCACCGGGTTAACCATACTCACCGGGGAGCTGTTTTTT.

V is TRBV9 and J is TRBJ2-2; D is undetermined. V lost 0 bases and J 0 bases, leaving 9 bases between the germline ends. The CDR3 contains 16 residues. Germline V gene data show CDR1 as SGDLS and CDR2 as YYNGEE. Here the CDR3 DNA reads TGTGCCAGCAGCGTAGTTGGCACCGCGAACACCGGGGAGCTGTTTTTT. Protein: CASSVVGTANTGELFF.

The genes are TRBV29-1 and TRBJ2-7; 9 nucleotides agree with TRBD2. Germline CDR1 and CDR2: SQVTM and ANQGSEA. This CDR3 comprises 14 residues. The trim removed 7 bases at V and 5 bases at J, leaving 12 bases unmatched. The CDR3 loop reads CSAIQREAPNEQYF. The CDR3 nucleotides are TGCAGCGCAATACAGCGGGAGGCCCCAAACGAGCAGTACTTC.

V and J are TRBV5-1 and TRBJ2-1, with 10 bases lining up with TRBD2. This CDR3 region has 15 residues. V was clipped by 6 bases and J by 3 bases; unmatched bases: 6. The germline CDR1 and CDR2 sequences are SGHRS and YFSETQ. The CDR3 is CASKTSGPGYNEQFF. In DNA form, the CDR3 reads TGCGCCAGCAAGACTAGCGGGCCCGGCTACAATGAGCAGTTCTTC.

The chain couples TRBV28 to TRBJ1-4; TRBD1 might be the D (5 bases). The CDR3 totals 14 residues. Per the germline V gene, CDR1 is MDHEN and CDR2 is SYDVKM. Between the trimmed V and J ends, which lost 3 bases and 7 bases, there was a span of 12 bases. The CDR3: CASSFLGQVEKLFF. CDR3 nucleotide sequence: TGTGCCAGCAGTTTCCTCGGACAAGTTGAAAAACTGTTTTTT.

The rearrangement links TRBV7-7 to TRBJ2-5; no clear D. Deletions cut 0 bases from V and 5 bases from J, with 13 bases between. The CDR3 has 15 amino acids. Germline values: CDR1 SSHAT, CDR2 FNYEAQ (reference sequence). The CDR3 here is CASSLASVPRETQYF. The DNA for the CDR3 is TGTGCCAGCAGCTTAGCGTCGGTACCTCGGGAGACCCAGTACTTC.

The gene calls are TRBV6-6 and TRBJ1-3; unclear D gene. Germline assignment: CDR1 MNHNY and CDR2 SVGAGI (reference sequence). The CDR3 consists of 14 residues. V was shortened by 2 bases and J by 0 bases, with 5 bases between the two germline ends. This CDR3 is CASSYSSSGNTIYF. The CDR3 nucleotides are TGTGCCAGCAGTTACAGTAGCTCTGGAAACACCATATATTTT.

The CDR3 DNA reads TGTGCCAGTAGTATAGATGGACAGGGTTTGGGCACCGGGGAGCTGTTTTTT. Translating it yields CASSIDGQGLGTGELFF. J is TRBJ2-2 and V is TRBV19, with 8 bases fitting TRBD1. V shed 0 bases, J shed 4 bases, and the junction held 7 bases outside the gene matches. This CDR3 has 17 residues. The germline V gene encodes CDR1 LNHDA and CDR2 SQIVND (reference sequence).

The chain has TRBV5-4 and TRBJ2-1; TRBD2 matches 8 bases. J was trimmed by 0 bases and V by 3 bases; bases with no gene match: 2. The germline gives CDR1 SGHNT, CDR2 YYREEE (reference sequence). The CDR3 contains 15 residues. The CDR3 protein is CASSYRGGSYNEQFF. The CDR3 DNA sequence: TGTGCCAGCAGCTATCGGGGGGGCTCCTACAATGAGCAGTTCTTC.

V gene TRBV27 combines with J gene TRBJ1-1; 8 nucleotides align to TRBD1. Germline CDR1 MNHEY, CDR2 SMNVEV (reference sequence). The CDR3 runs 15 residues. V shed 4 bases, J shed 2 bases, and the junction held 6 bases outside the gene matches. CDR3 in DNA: TGTGCCAGCAGTTATCAGGGGGCGGGTAACACTGAAGCTTTCTTT. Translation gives CASSYQGAGNTEAFF.

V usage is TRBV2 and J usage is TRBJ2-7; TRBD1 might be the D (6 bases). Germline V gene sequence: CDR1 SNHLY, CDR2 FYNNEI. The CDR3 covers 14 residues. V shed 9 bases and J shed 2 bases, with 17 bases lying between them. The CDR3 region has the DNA TGTGCCAGACGGGACCCAGGGGTGGCCTACGAGCAGTACTTC. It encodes CARRDPGVAYEQYF. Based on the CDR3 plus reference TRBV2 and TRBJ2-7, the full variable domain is EPEVTQTPSHQVTQMGQEVILRCVPISNHLYFYWYRQILGQKVEFLVSFYNNEISEKSEIFDDQFSVERPDGSNFTLKIRSTKLEDSAMYFCARRDPGVAYEQYFGPGTRLTVT.